The 27 T cell receptor beta chains given below trace back to one sample, sequenced in a study of molecular identifiers for immune sequencing clone quantification. One entry per CDR3 protein results from TCRdb running MiXCR on the PCR reads. The data show 45,000 to 55,000 distinct CDR3 sequences, 36% seen once. Sequenced material: naive CD8+ T cells from blood, with Jurkat cell RNA spiked in. Subset given: FACS-sorted CD8+CD4-CCR7+CD45RA+ naive T cells. These receptors were collected from a human donor in good health. Some libraries in this study had Jurkat cell RNA spiked in.

This clonotype was detected only a few times. The V and J genes are TRBV12-3 or TRBV12-4 and TRBJ1-4; D is unresolved. The CDR3 loop spans 14 amino acids. Trimming cost V 6 bases and J 4 bases, with 12 bases left between them. The CDR3 here is CASSFDNYNEKLFF. Written as DNA, the CDR3 is TGTGCCAGCAGCTTTGACAACTATAATGAAAAACTGTTTTTT.

This clonotype was detected a few times. This chain connects TRBV9 to TRBJ2-1, with TRBD2 matching over 11 bases. Looked up from germline, CDR1 is SGDLS and CDR2 is YYNGEE. With V trimmed by 3 bases and J by 2 bases, 1 base remained unmatched. CDR3 length: 15 amino acids. The CDR3 bases are TGTGCCAGCAGCGCGGGACTAGCGGCCTACAATGAGCAGTTCTTC. It codes for CASSAGLAAYNEQFF.

The J gene is TRBJ2-3, the V gene TRBV27; D possibly corresponds to TRBD2 (5 bases). The CDR3 runs 14 residues. Looked up from germline, CDR1 is MNHEY and CDR2 is SMNVEV (reference sequence). Trimming pared 2 bases from V and 0 bases from J, leaving 6 bases between. Here the CDR3 DNA reads TGTGCCAGCAGTTTAGGCGGGAGCACAGATACGCAGTATTTT. Protein: CASSLGGSTDTQYF.

This clonotype was recorded many times. In nucleotides, the CDR3 is TGTGCCAGCAGCTTCTATGCGAACACTGAAGCTTTCTTT. This translates into CASSFYANTEAFF. This chain joins TRBV13 and TRBJ1-1, with D unresolved. Per germline, CDR1 PRHDT and CDR2 FYEKMQ (reference sequence). The CDR3 length is 13 residues. The V end was cut by 3 bases, the J end by 1 base, with 6 bases between. Drawing the rest from reference TRBV13 and TRBJ1-1, the complete variable domain is AAGVIQSPRHLIKEKRETATLKCYPIPRHDTVYWYQQGPGQDPQFLISFYEKMQSDKGSIPDRFSAQQFSDYHSELNMSSLELGDSALYFCASSFYANTEAFFGQGTRLTVV.

CDR3 sequence: CASSLPVAWNEQFF. The CDR3, as DNA: TGTGCCAGCAGCCTCCCCGTAGCGTGGAATGAGCAGTTCTTC. The chain carries TRBV14 and TRBJ2-1; a weak D match, TRBD2 (5 bases). V lost 4 bases to trimming and J lost 7 bases, with 14 bases between them. Germline-derived CDR1 and CDR2 are SGHDN and FVKESK. CDR3 length equals 14 residues.

The sample holds many counts of this clonotype. The chain has TRBV20-1 and TRBJ1-1, with 8 bases that match TRBD1. The CDR3 covers 12 residues. After removal of 5 bases from V and 1 base from J, the junction contained 0 bases not matched to a gene. Germline CDR1 and CDR2: DFQATT and SNEGSKA (reference sequence). The CDR3 nucleotides read TGCAGTGCTGGACAGGGGAACACTGAAGCTTTCTTT. Protein: CSAGQGNTEAFF.

V gene TRBV19 combines with J gene TRBJ2-7; no firm D call. The CDR3 sequence is 15 residues long. Germline V gene data show CDR1 as LNHDA and CDR2 as SQIVND (reference sequence). With 3 bases removed from V and 3 bases from J, the gap between germline ends came to 15 bases. CDR3 region: CASSIGLRPSYEQYF. The CDR3 bases are TGTGCCAGTAGTATTGGTCTGCGTCCCAGCTACGAGCAGTACTTC. The full variable domain, rest sourced from reference TRBV19 and TRBJ2-7, is DGGITQSPKYLFRKEGQNVTLSCEQNLNHDAMYWYRQDPGQGLRLIYYSQIVNDFQKGDIAEGYSVSREKKESFPLTVTSAQKNPTAFYLCASSIGLRPSYEQYFGPGTRLTVT.

This clonotype was counted only a few times. The gene calls are TRBV5-6 and TRBJ2-7; D might be TRBD1 (5 bases). The CDR3 runs to 14 residues. Trimming removed 2 bases from V and 1 base from J, with 10 bases in between. The V gene's germline CDR1 is SGHDT and CDR2 YYEEEE. The CDR3 is CASSFADMSYEQYF. DNA of the CDR3: TGTGCCAGCAGCTTTGCGGACATGTCCTACGAGCAGTACTTC.

With respect to this clonotype: A much larger clonotype is one base distant, so this may be a read error. V is TRBV5-1 and J is TRBJ1-5; D is ambiguous. The CDR3 contains 15 residues. The germline V gene has CDR1 SGHRS and CDR2 YFSETQ. Trimming took 3 bases from V and 2 from J, leaving 12 bases between them. CDR3 residues: CASSSQIYGNQPQHF. Here the CDR3 DNA reads TGCGCCAGCAGCTCCCAGATTTATGGCAATCAGCCCCAGCATTTT.

The chain is built from TRBV7-2 and TRBJ1-1; D is unclear. V was shortened by 5 bases and J by 6 bases, with 16 bases between the two germline ends. This CDR3 spans 14 amino acids. Per the germline V gene, CDR1 is SGHTA and CDR2 is FQGNSA. The CDR3 bases are TGTGCCAGCAGCCCCGGGCCCGGCGGGTCTGAAGCTTTCTTT. This translates into CASSPGPGGSEAFF.

With respect to this clonotype: A much larger clone differs by one base, so this may be a read error. This CDR3 is missing its conserved last phenylalanine or tryptophan, likely due to a read error. The chain links TRBV6-1 to TRBJ1-4; tentatively, D is TRBD1 (6 bases). With 5 bases removed from V and 7 bases from J, the gap between germline ends came to 11 bases. CDR1 and CDR2 (germline): MNHNS, SASEGT. The CDR3 loop spans 13 amino acids. The CDR3: CASSRGLAEKLFS. The DNA of the CDR3 is TGTGCCAGCAGTAGGGGGTTGGCTGAAAAACTGTTTTCT.

Worth noting for this clonotype: Since no conserved phenylalanine or tryptophan closes the CDR3, a read error is the likely cause. The chain employs TRBV5-3 and TRBJ2-5; possible D gene TRBD2, 5 bases. TRBV5-3 is marked as an open reading frame, function uncertain. Trimming removed 10 bases at V and 5 bases at J, with 21 bases between. The CDR3 sequence is 14 residues long. The chain's CDR3 is CACSKPTSPETQYS. CDR3 nucleotides: TGTGCCTGCAGCAAGCCTACTAGTCCGGAGACCCAGTACTCC.

On this clonotype: One junction end does not reproduce the germline sequence, and a read error may be involved. The chain has TRBV4-3 and TRBJ2-7; TRBD1 aligns across 7 bases. The germline CDR1 and CDR2 sequences are LGHNA and YSLEER. The CDR3 is 14 residues long. CDR3 nucleotide sequence: TGCGCCAGCAGCCTGGACAGGTCAACCTACGAGCGGTACTTC. Encoded protein: CASSLDRSTYERYF.

This clonotype was picked up a small number of times. The gene calls are TRBV20-1 and TRBJ2-7; 12 bases are a match to TRBD2. Germline V gives CDR1 DFQATT, CDR2 SNEGSKA (reference sequence). V trimming: 2 bases; J trimming: 4 bases; junction bases outside the gene matches: 6. The CDR3 consists of 15 residues. The DNA of the CDR3 is TGCAGTGCTAGACCGCTAGCGGGAGGGAGGTACGAGCAGTACTTC. Translation: CSARPLAGGRYEQYF.

This clonotype has just a few counts. J is TRBJ2-1 and V is TRBV6-5; weak D call: TRBD2 (6 bases). This CDR3 is built from 13 residues. V was trimmed by 5 bases and J by 6 bases, leaving 11 bases between them. Per germline, CDR1 MNHEY and CDR2 SVGAGI. The CDR3 is CASSLAPTNEQFF. Written as DNA, the CDR3 is TGTGCCAGCAGTCTAGCGCCCACCAATGAGCAGTTCTTC.

The chain is built from TRBV27 and TRBJ2-1; no clear D gene. V dropped 0 bases and J dropped 9 bases, with 9 bases sitting between them. This CDR3 is 13 amino acids long. The germline gives CDR1 MNHEY, CDR2 SMNVEV (reference sequence). The DNA for the CDR3 is TGTGCCAGCAGTTTATCGAGTAGGGCTGAGCAGTTCTTC. Its translation: CASSLSSRAEQFF.

Note on this clonotype: Mismatch with germline at one junction end may stem from a read error. The V call is TRBV28, the J call TRBJ2-3, with 14 bases matching TRBD2. Germline V gene sequence: CDR1 MDHEN, CDR2 SYDVKM. The CDR3 consists of 16 residues. The CDR3 bases are TGTACCAGCAGATCGAGGACTAGCGGGAGGTTAGATACGCAGTATTTT. Protein: CTSRSRTSGRLDTQYF.

The chain couples TRBV9 to TRBJ2-3; TRBD1 or TRBD2 may be the D gene (6 bases each). The germline V gene has CDR1 SGDLS and CDR2 YYNGEE. The CDR3 runs 14 residues. V shed 7 bases and J shed 6 bases, with 18 bases lying between them. The CDR3 is CASGVGGGVDTQYF. As DNA, the CDR3 is TGTGCCAGCGGAGTAGGAGGGGGTGTTGATACGCAGTATTTT. The whole variable domain, filled in from reference TRBV9 and TRBJ2-3, reads DSGVTQTPKHLITATGQRVTLRCSPRSGDLSVYWYQQSLDQGLQFLIQYYNGEERAKGNILERFSAQQFPDLHSELNLSSLELGDSALYFCASGVGGGVDTQYFGPGTRLTVL.

The chain employs TRBV4-2 and TRBJ2-2; perhaps TRBD2 as D (5 bases). Germline V gene sequence: CDR1 LGHNA, CDR2 YNFKEQ. CDR3 length: 14 residues. V was pared by 1 base and J by 4 bases, with 7 bases between. In nucleotides, the CDR3 is TGTGCCAGCAGCCAAGGAGGGAGCACCGGGGAGCTGTTTTTT. It is translated as CASSQGGSTGELFF.

This clonotype was seen a few times. The chain carries TRBV9 and TRBJ2-7; a possible D gene is TRBD2 (5 bases). V was clipped by 3 bases and J by 5 bases, with 9 bases between them. Germline-derived CDR1 and CDR2 are SGDLS and YYNGEE. The CDR3 length is 12 residues. CDR3 sequence: CASSASRDEQYF. The CDR3, as DNA: TGTGCCAGCAGCGCGTCGAGGGACGAGCAGTACTTC.

The sample holds a few counts of this clonotype. The rearrangement joins TRBV12-3 or TRBV12-4 to TRBJ2-3; no clear D gene. The ends were cut back, 1 base at V and 0 bases at J, with 5 bases in the middle. The CDR3 runs 14 residues. The CDR3 protein is CASSLDFSTDTQYF. In DNA form, the CDR3 reads TGTGCCAGCAGTTTAGACTTCAGCACAGATACGCAGTATTTT.

A remark on this clonotype: One end of the junction varies from germline; a read error may be responsible. This chain uses TRBV28 with TRBJ1-5; D unresolved. Germline V CDR1 and CDR2: MDHEN, SYDVKM. The CDR3 contains 12 residues. The chain's CDR3 is CAGSNTLQPQHF. As DNA, the CDR3 is TGTGCCGGCAGTAATACGTTGCAGCCCCAGCATTTT.

This clonotype was recorded once. Because it lacks the conserved phenylalanine or tryptophan at the end, this CDR3 is likely a read error. The chain employs TRBV12-3 or TRBV12-4 and TRBJ2-2, with unresolved D. V gave up 6 bases and J gave up 4 bases, with 9 bases separating them. The CDR3 totals 13 residues. Here the CDR3 DNA reads TGTGCCAGCAGATCGACATCCACCGGGGAGCTGTTTATT. It specifies CASRSTSTGELFI.

The genes are TRBV6-2 or TRBV6-3 and TRBJ2-7; a weak D match, TRBD2 (6 bases). TRBJ2-1 matches the DNA end more closely, so the J call is doubtful. The CDR3 has 15 amino acids. Germline lookup yields CDR1 MNHEY and CDR2 SVGEGT. For the CDR3, the DNA is TGTGCCAGCAGTCCGGGACTCCTGAGCTCCTACGAGCAGTTCTTC. Its translation: CASSPGLLSSYEQFF.

The rearrangement uses TRBV19 and TRBJ2-7; D is uncertain. V lost 10 bases and J 7 bases, leaving 14 bases between the germline ends. Germline CDR1 reads LNHDA; CDR2 reads SQIVND (reference sequence). CDR3 length equals 11 residues. The CDR3 is CATKDGREQYF. CDR3 nucleotide sequence: TGTGCCACCAAAGACGGAAGGGAGCAGTACTTC.

This clonotype has a count of ten or more. The chain uses TRBV28 and TRBJ1-5; no clear D. Germline V gene lookup returns CDR1 MDHEN and CDR2 SYDVKM. This CDR3 is built from 15 residues. With 5 bases removed from V and 0 bases from J, the gap between germline ends came to 11 bases. CDR3 DNA: TGTGCCAGCAGTCCGAGCCACAGTAGCAATCAGCCCCAGCATTTT. Its translation: CASSPSHSSNQPQHF.

The chain links TRBV3-1 to TRBJ1-4; D is uncertain. The CDR3 runs 18 residues. Trimming removed 0 bases from V and 10 bases from J, with 24 bases in between. CDR1 LGHDT and CDR2 YNNKEL come from the germline V gene (reference sequence). The CDR3 loop is CASSQDLGIGVDHGKLFF. CDR3 DNA sequence: TGTGCCAGCAGCCAAGACCTCGGGATCGGGGTGGACCACGGAAAACTGTTTTTT. Full variable domain (missing parts from reference TRBV3-1 and TRBJ1-4): DTAVSQTPKYLVTQMGNDKSIKCEQNLGHDTMYWYKQDSKKFLKIMFSYNNKELIINETVPNRFSPKSPDKAHLNLHINSLELGDSAVYFCASSQDLGIGVDHGKLFFGSGTQLSVL.